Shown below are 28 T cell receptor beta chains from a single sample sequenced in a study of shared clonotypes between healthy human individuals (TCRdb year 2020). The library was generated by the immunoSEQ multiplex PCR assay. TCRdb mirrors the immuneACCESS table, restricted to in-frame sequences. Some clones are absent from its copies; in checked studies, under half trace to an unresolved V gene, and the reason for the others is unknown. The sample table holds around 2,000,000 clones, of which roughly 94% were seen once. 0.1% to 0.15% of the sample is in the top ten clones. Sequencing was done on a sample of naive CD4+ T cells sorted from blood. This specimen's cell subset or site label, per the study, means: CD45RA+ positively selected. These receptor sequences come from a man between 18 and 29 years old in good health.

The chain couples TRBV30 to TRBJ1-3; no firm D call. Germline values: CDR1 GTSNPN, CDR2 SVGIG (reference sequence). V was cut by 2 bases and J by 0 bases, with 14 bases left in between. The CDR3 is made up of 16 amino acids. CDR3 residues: CAWSTLRAASGNTIYF. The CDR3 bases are TGTGCCTGGAGTACCCTAAGGGCGGCCTCTGGAAACACCATATATTTT.

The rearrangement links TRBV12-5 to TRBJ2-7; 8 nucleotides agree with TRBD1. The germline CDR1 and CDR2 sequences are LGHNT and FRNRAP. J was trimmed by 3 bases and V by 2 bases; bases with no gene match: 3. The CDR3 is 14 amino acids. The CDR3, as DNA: TGTGCTAGTGGTTTGACAGGGGGGAACTACGAGCAGTACTTC. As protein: CASGLTGGNYEQYF. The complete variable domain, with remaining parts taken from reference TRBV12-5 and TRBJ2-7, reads DARVTQTPRHKVTEMGQEVTMRCQPILGHNTVFWYRQTMMQGLELLAYFRNRAPLDDSGMPKDRFSAEMPDATLATLKIQPSEPRDSAVYFCASGLTGGNYEQYFGPGTRLTVT.

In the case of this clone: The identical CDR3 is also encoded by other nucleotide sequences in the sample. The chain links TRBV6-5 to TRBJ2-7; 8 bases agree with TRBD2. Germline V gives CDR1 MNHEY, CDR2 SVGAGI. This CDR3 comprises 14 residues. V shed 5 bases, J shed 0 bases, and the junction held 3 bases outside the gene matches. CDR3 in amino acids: CASSRGRSSYEQYF. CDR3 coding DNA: TGTGCCAGCAGTCGCGGGAGGAGCTCCTACGAGCAGTACTTC.

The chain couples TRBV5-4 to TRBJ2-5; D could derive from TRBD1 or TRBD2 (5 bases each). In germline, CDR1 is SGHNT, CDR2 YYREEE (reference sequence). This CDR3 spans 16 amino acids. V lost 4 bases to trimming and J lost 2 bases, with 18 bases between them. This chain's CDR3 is CASSPVGVGGQETQYF. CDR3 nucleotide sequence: TGTGCCAGCAGCCCGGTAGGGGTCGGAGGACAAGAGACCCAGTACTTC.

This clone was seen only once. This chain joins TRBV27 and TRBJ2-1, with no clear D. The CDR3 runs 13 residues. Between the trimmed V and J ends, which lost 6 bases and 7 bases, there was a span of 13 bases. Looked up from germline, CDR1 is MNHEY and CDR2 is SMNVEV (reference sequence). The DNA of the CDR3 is TGTGCCAGCAGCCTTATTATTGATAATGAGCAGTTCTTC. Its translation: CASSLIIDNEQFF.

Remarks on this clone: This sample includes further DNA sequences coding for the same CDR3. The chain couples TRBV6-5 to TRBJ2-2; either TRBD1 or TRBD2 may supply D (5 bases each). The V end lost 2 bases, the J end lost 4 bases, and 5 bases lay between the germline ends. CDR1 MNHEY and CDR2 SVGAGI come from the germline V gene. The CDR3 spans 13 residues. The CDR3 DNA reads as TGTGCCAGCAGTTACGGGGGCACCGGGGAGCTGTTTTTT. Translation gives CASSYGGTGELFF.

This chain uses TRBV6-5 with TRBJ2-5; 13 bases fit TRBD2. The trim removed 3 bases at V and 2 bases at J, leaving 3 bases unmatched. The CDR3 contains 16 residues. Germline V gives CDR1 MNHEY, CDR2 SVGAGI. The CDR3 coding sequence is TGTGCCAGCAGTTATGGGACTAGCGGGGTTCAAGAGACCCAGTACTTC. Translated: CASSYGTSGVQETQYF.

CDR3 coding DNA: TGTGCCAGCAGCCCAAGACAGGGGTCTTACCAAGAGACCCAGTACTTC. Translated, it gives CASSPRQGSYQETQYF. The rearrangement joins TRBV11-2 to TRBJ2-5; 8 nucleotides agree with TRBD1. This CDR3 region has 16 residues. CDR1 is SGHAT, CDR2 FQNNGV, per germline. Unmatched junction bases numbered 8, after V lost 5 bases and J lost 0 bases.

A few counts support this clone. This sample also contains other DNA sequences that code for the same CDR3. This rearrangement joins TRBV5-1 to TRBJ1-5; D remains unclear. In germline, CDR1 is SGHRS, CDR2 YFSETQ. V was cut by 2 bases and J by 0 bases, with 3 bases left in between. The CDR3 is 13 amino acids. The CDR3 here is CASSFDSNQPQHF. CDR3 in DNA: TGCGCCAGCAGCTTCGATAGCAATCAGCCCCAGCATTTT.

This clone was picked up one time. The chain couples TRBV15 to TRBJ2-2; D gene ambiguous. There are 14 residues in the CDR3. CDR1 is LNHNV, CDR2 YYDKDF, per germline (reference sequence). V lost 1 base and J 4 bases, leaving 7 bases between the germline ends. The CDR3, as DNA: TGTGCCACCAGCAGAGGTAGTGGCACCGGGGAGCTGTTTTTT. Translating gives CATSRGSGTGELFF. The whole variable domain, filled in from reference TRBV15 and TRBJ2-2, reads DAMVIQNPRYQVTQFGKPVTLSCSQTLNHNVMYWYQQKSSQAPKLLFHYYDKDFNNEADTPDNFQSRRPNTSFCFLDIRSPGLGDTAMYLCATSRGSGTGELFFGEGSRLTVL.

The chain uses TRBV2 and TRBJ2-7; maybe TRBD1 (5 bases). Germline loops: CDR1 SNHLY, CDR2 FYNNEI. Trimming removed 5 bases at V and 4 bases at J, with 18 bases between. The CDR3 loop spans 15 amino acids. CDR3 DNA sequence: TGTGCCAGCAGTTTGGACATGGTGGGCCCTTACGAGCAGTACTTC. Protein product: CASSLDMVGPYEQYF.

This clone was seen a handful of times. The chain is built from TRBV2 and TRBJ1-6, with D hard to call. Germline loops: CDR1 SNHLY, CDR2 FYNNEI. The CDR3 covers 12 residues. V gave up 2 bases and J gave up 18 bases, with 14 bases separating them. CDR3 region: CASSEFQQADHF. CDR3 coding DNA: TGTGCCAGCAGTGAATTTCAACAAGCGGACCACTTT. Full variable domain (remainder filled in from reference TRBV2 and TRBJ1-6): EPEVTQTPSHQVTQMGQEVILRCVPISNHLYFYWYRQILGQKVEFLVSFYNNEISEKSEIFDDQFSVERPDGSNFTLKIRSTKLEDSAMYFCASSEFQQADHFGNGTRLTVT.

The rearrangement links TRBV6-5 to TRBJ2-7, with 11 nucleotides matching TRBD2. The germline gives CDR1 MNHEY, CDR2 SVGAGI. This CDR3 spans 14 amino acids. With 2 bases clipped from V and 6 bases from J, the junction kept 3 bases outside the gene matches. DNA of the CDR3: TGTGCCAGCAGTTACAGCACTAGCGGGAGCGAGCAGTACTTC. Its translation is CASSYSTSGSEQYF.

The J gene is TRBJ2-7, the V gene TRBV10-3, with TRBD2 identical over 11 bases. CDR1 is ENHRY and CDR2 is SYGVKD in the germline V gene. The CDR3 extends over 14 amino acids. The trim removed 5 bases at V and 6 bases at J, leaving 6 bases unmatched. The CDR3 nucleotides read TGTGCCATCAGTACGACTAGCGGGACTCTCGAGCAGTACTTC. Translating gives CAISTTSGTLEQYF.

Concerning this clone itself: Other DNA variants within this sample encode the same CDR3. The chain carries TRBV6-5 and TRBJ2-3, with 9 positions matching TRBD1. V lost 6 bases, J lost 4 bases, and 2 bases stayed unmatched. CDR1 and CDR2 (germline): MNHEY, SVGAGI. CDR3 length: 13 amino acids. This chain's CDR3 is CASRDRGPDTQYF. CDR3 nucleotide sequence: TGTGCCAGCAGGGACAGGGGCCCAGATACGCAGTATTTT.

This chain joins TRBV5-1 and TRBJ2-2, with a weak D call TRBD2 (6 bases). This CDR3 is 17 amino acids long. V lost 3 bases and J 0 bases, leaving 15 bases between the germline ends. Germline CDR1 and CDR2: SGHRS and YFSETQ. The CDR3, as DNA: TGCGCCAGCAGCTGGATTTCCGGGACTGCGAACACCGGGGAGCTGTTTTTT. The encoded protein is CASSWISGTANTGELFF. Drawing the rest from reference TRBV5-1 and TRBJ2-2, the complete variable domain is KAGVTQTPRYLIKTRGQQVTLSCSPISGHRSVSWYQQTPGQGLQFLFEYFSETQRNKGNFPGRFSGRQFSNSRSEMNVSTLELGDSALYLCASSWISGTANTGELFFGEGSRLTVL.

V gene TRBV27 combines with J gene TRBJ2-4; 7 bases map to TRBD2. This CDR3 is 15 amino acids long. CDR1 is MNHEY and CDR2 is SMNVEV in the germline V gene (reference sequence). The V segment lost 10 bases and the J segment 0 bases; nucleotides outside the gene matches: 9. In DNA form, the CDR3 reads TGTGCCACCCGGGAGGTGTCTCTAGCCAAAAACATTCAGTACTTC. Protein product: CATREVSLAKNIQYF.

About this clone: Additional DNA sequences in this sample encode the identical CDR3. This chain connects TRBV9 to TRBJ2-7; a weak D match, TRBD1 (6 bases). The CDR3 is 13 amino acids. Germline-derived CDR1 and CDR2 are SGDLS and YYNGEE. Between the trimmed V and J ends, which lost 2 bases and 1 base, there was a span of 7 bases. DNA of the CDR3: TGTGCCAGCAGCGTGACAGGTTCCTACGAGCAGTACTTC. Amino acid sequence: CASSVTGSYEQYF.

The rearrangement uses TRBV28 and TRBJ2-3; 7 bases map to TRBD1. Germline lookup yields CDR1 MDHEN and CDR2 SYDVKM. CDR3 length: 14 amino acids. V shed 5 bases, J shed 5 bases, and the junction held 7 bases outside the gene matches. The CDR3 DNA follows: TGTGCCAGCAGTCCAGGGGGATTTGGAGATACGCAGTATTTT. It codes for CASSPGGFGDTQYF.

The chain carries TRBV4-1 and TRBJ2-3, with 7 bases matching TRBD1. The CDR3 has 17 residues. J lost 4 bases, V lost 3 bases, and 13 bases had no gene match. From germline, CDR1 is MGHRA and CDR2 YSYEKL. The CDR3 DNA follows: TGCGCCAGCAGCCATGGAACGGGACAGCTTAGGGCAGATACGCAGTATTTT. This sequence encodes CASSHGTGQLRADTQYF.

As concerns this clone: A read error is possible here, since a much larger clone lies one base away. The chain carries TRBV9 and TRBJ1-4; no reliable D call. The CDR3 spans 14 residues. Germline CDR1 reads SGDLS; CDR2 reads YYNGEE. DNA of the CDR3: TGTGCCAGCAGCTCAGGACCGGTGAATGAAAAACCGTTTTTT. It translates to CASSSGPVNEKPFF. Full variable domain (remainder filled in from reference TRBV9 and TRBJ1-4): DSGVTQTPKHLITATGQRVTLRCSPRSGDLSVYWYQQSLDQGLQFLIQYYNGEERAKGNILERFSAQQFPDLHSELNLSSLELGDSALYFCASSSGPVNEKPFFGSGTQLSVL.

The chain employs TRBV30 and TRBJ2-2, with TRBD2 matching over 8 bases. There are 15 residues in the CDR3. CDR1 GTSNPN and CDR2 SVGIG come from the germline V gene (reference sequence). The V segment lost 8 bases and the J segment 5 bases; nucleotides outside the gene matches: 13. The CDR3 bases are TGTGCCGCAAATCCCGGGGGGGCGGAAACCGGGGAGCTGTTTTTT. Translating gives CAANPGGAETGELFF. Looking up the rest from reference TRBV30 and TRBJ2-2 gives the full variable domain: SQTIHQWPATLVQPVGSPLSLECTVEGTSNPNLYWYRQAAGRGLQLLFYSVGIGQISSEVPQNLSASRPQDRQFILSSKKLLLSDSGFYLCAANPGGAETGELFFGEGSRLTVL.

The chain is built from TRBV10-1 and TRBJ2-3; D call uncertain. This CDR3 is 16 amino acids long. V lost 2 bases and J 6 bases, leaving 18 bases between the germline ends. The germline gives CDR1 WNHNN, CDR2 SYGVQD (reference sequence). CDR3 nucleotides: TGCGCCAGCAGTGAGACCACCCGAGGAAATTTTGATACGCAGTATTTT. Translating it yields CASSETTRGNFDTQYF.

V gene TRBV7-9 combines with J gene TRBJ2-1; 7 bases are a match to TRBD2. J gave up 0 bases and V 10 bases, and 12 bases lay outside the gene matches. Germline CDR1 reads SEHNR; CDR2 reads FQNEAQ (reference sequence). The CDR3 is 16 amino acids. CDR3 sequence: CAIAVAGASSYNEQFF. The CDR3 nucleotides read TGTGCCATCGCGGTAGCGGGCGCGAGCTCCTACAATGAGCAGTTCTTC.

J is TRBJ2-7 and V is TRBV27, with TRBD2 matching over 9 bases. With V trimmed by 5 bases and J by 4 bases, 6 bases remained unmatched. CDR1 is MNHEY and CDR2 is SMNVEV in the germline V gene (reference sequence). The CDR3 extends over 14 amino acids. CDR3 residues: CASSPTLAGYEQYF. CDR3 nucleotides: TGTGCCAGCAGTCCTACGCTAGCGGGATACGAGCAGTACTTC.

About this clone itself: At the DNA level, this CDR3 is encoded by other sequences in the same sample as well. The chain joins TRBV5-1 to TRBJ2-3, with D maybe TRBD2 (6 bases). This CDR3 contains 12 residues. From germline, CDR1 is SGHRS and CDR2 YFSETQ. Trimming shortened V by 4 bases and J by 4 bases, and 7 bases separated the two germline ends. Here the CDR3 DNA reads TGCGCCAGCAGCCCGGGGGCAGATACGCAGTATTTT. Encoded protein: CASSPGADTQYF.

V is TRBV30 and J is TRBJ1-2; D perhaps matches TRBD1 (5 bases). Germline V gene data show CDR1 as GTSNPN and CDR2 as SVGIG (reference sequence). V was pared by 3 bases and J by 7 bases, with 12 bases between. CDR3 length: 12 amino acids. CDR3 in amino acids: CAWRSTGSGYTF. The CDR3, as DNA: TGTGCCTGGAGGTCAACAGGCTCTGGCTACACCTTC.

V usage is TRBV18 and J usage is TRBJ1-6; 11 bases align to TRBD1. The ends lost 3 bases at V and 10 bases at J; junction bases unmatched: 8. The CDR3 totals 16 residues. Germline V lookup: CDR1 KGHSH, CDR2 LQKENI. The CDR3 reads CASSPFGQGADSPLHF. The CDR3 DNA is TGTGCCAGCTCACCTTTTGGACAGGGGGCTGACTCACCCCTCCACTTT.